The rows below give T cell receptor beta chains drawn from one sample of a study of cytomegalovirus exposure and HLA in healthy donors. Some clones are missing from TCRdb's copy, which holds only in-frame ones; the method was immunoSEQ multiplex PCR. This sample has approximately 99,000 clones, with approximately 80% found just once. The sequenced material came from PBMCs. The receptors derive from a male donor in good health and CMV-seropositive. The CDR3 runs from the conserved cysteine through the conserved F or W. For some rows the clone size is stated as once, few or many, or as a class when expanded; others skip it.

clone_size j_call v_call cdr3_aa
once TRBJ2-5 TRBV25-1 CASKGRGSVETQYF
. TRBJ2-6 TRBV5-4 CASSPRNPLNSGANVLTF
. TRBJ1-1 TRBV7-2 CASSGAGPEAFF
. TRBJ2-7 TRBV13 CASSFGTNEQYF
. TRBJ2-2 TRBV6-5 CASSLAGNKNTGELFF
. TRBJ2-1 TRBV7-9 CASSLDGRGNEQFF
. TRBJ1-2 TRBV4-1 CASRHQREYGYTF
once TRBJ1-5 TRBV6-1 CASSGGRLGLQPQHF
. TRBJ1-1 TRBV11-3 CASSPEGTEAFF
. TRBJ1-5 TRBV12-5 CASGANQPQHF
once TRBJ1-5 TRBV7-9 CASSPSGPSNQPQHF
. TRBJ2-1 TRBV27 CASSPWRGGEAEQFF
. TRBJ1-2 TRBV4-1 CASSQRGGTYGYTF
. TRBJ2-3 TRBV30 CAWSATIIQTDTQYF
. TRBJ1-2 TRBV4-1 CASSQERPGLYGYTF